The 19 T cell receptor beta chains below were found in one sample sequenced in a study of T cells in localized non-small cell lung cancer. The data were produced by immunoSEQ multiplex PCR, yet TCRdb's version contains in-frame clones alone and is incomplete. Of approximately 31,000 clones listed, 85% to 90% are singletons. Sequencing was performed on peripheral blood, taken before any cancer treatment. The source is an older female donor with stage I lung adenocarcinoma.

J is TRBJ1-1 and V is TRBV30; D is unclear. The CDR3 has 13 residues. The germline V gene has CDR1 GTSNPN and CDR2 SVGIG (reference sequence). Trimming cost V 0 bases and J 5 bases, with 10 bases left between them. CDR3 in amino acids: CAWSVDLTTEAFF. Written as DNA, the CDR3 is TGTGCCTGGAGTGTGGACCTGACGACTGAAGCTTTCTTT.

The chain combines TRBV14 with TRBJ2-7; D is possibly TRBD1 (7 bases). Germline CDR1 and CDR2: SGHDN and FVKESK. Trimming removed 7 bases from V and 3 bases from J, with 16 bases in between. The CDR3 is 14 residues long. This CDR3 reads CASTLAGQIYEQYF. DNA for the CDR3: TGTGCCAGCACCCTTGCGGGACAGATCTACGAGCAGTACTTC.

The chain joins TRBV6-1 to TRBJ2-7, with unresolved D. Germline lookup yields CDR1 MNHNS and CDR2 SASEGT. V lost 5 bases and J lost 2, with 10 bases in between. This CDR3 has 13 amino acids. The CDR3 DNA reads as TGTGCCAGCAGTAAGGTCCCAACCTACGAGCAGTACTTC. Translated, it gives CASSKVPTYEQYF.

J is TRBJ1-4 and V is TRBV15; D ambiguous. V gave up 3 bases and J gave up 5 bases, with 4 bases separating them. This CDR3 is 12 amino acids long. Germline V gene sequence: CDR1 LNHNV, CDR2 YYDKDF (reference sequence). Written as DNA, the CDR3 is TGTGCCACCAGCAGGGCCAATGAAAAACTGTTTTTT. The encoded protein is CATSRANEKLFF.

V usage is TRBV27 and J usage is TRBJ2-3; TRBD2 aligns across 7 bases. CDR1 is MNHEY, CDR2 SMNVEV, per germline (reference sequence). CDR3 size: 15 residues. V shed 0 bases and J 2 bases; nucleotides not matched to a gene: 2. The CDR3 loop is CASSLSLAVTDTQYF. The CDR3 coding sequence is TGTGCCAGCAGTTTATCGCTAGCGGTCACAGATACGCAGTATTTT.

The V gene is TRBV4-1, the J gene TRBJ2-1; possible D gene TRBD2, 5 bases. The CDR3 loop spans 15 amino acids. Germline V gene data show CDR1 as MGHRA and CDR2 as YSYEKL. Trimming removed 1 base at V and 9 bases at J, with 16 bases between. The CDR3 reads CASSQVGAAVGEQFF. CDR3 sequence (DNA): TGCGCCAGCAGCCAAGTTGGAGCGGCGGTAGGTGAGCAGTTCTTC.

The chain joins TRBV6-5 to TRBJ1-1; D uncertain. This CDR3 has 12 amino acids. Trimming cost V 2 bases and J 1 base, with 2 bases left between them. Germline CDR1 and CDR2: MNHEY and SVGAGI. The CDR3 sequence is CASSYENTEAFF. CDR3 DNA sequence: TGTGCCAGCAGTTACGAGAACACTGAAGCTTTCTTT.

The chain is built from TRBV28 and TRBJ2-3, with 11 bases that match TRBD2. J was trimmed by 0 bases and V by 0 bases; bases with no gene match: 2. CDR3 length: 17 amino acids. CDR1 is MDHEN and CDR2 is SYDVKM in the germline V gene. DNA for the CDR3: TGTGCCAGCAGTTTATGGACTAGCGGGGTTAGCACAGATACGCAGTATTTT. Its translation: CASSLWTSGVSTDTQYF.

This chain connects TRBV14 to TRBJ2-7; tentative D call: TRBD2 (6 bases). This CDR3 has 14 amino acids. The V end was cut by 0 bases, the J end by 6 bases, with 12 bases between. Germline CDR1 is SGHDN and CDR2 is FVKESK. The CDR3, as DNA: TGTGCCAGCAGCCAAGATCATTGGGGAGGCGAGCAGTACTTC. Amino acids: CASSQDHWGGEQYF. The complete variable domain, with remaining parts taken from reference TRBV14 and TRBJ2-7, reads EAGVTQFPSHSVIEKGQTVTLRCDPISGHDNLYWYRRVMGKEIKFLLHFVKESKQDESGMPNNRFLAERTGGTYSTLKVQPAELEDSGVYFCASSQDHWGGEQYFGPGTRLTVT.

The chain combines TRBV5-4 with TRBJ2-2; 12 bases agree with TRBD2. This CDR3 spans 15 amino acids. Germline V gene data show CDR1 as SGHNT and CDR2 as YYREEE (reference sequence). V shed 4 bases, J shed 6 bases, and the junction held 4 bases outside the gene matches. The CDR3 sequence is CASSPRTSGAGELFF. The CDR3 region has the DNA TGTGCCAGCAGCCCAAGGACTAGCGGGGCCGGGGAGCTGTTTTTT.

The CDR3 reads CASSARLAGGLYNEQFF. For the CDR3, the DNA is TGTGCCAGTAGTGCCAGACTAGCGGGAGGCCTCTACAATGAGCAGTTCTTC. The chain employs TRBV19 and TRBJ2-1; 13 bases agree with TRBD2. V lost 5 bases and J lost 3; bases outside the gene matches: 7. There are 17 residues in the CDR3. Germline loops: CDR1 LNHDA, CDR2 SQIVND (reference sequence).

V gene TRBV6-5 combines with J gene TRBJ2-1; TRBD2 matches at 11 bases. The CDR3 runs to 14 residues. CDR1 MNHEY and CDR2 SVGAGI come from the germline V gene. V dropped 6 bases and J dropped 6; count of bases not matched to a gene: 4. The CDR3 reads CASSPGTSGNEQFF. For the CDR3, the DNA is TGTGCCAGCAGCCCCGGGACTAGCGGCAATGAGCAGTTCTTC.

The chain couples TRBV10-1 to TRBJ2-3; D tentatively reads TRBD1 or TRBD2 (5 bases each). V gave up 3 bases and J gave up 3 bases, with 13 bases separating them. Germline CDR1 WNHNN, CDR2 SYGVQD (reference sequence). The CDR3 length is 15 residues. The DNA for the CDR3 is TGCGCCAGCAGTGAAACCGGGGCCGGGACAGATACGCAGTATTTT. Translation gives CASSETGAGTDTQYF.

This clone was observed a single time. The chain employs TRBV11-3 and TRBJ1-2; the D gene is possibly TRBD1 (6 bases). Deletions cut 2 bases from V and 4 bases from J, with 11 bases between. Per germline, CDR1 SGHNT and CDR2 YENEEA. The CDR3 loop spans 14 amino acids. CDR3 coding DNA: TGTGCCAGCAGCTTAAACAGGGCAGTCTATGGCTACACCTTC. It translates to CASSLNRAVYGYTF. The full variable domain, completed using reference TRBV11-3 and TRBJ1-2, is EAGVVQSPRYKIIEKKQPVAFWCNPISGHNTLYWYLQNLGQGPELLIRYENEEAVDDSQLPKDRFSAERLKGVDSTLKIQPAELGDSAVYLCASSLNRAVYGYTFGSGTRLTVV.

Within the sample, this clone is medium-sized. The rearrangement uses TRBV12-5 and TRBJ1-1, with 9 bases matching TRBD1. This CDR3 has 17 amino acids. Trimming at V came to 2 bases and at J to 5 bases, leaving 12 bases not matched to a gene. Germline CDR1 and CDR2: LGHNT and FRNRAP. CDR3 nucleotides: TGTGCTAGTGGTTTGCCCGGGACAGGGTGGAACAGGACTGAAGCTTTCTTT. Protein product: CASGLPGTGWNRTEAFF.

This chain joins TRBV27 and TRBJ2-2; D may be TRBD1 or TRBD2 (7 bases each). The V and J ends lost 2 bases and 4 bases respectively, with 17 bases between them. The CDR3 is 17 residues long. Germline-derived CDR1 and CDR2 are MNHEY and SMNVEV (reference sequence). The CDR3: CASSLRGRESGTGELFF. CDR3 sequence (DNA): TGTGCCAGCAGTTTAAGGGGGCGGGAGTCGGGCACCGGGGAGCTGTTTTTT.

V usage is TRBV14 and J usage is TRBJ1-2; no reliable D call. The V and J ends lost 5 bases and 3 bases respectively, with 7 bases between them. Germline CDR1 is SGHDN and CDR2 is FVKESK. The CDR3 is 12 residues long. The chain's CDR3 is CASSGVYYGYTF. The CDR3 region has the DNA TGTGCCAGCAGCGGCGTGTACTATGGCTACACCTTC.

The rearrangement uses TRBV7-2 and TRBJ2-3, with D perhaps matching TRBD2 (6 bases). Germline values: CDR1 SGHTA, CDR2 FQGNSA. Trimming cost V 8 bases and J 5 bases, with 20 bases left between them. This CDR3 has 15 residues. The CDR3 DNA reads as TGTGCCAGCCGACGGGTGGGAGCCGGGGGAGATACGCAGTATTTT. Residues: CASRRVGAGGDTQYF.

This sequence joins TRBV19 and TRBJ2-1, with D unresolved. V lost 2 bases, J lost 8 bases, and 19 bases lay in between. This CDR3 spans 16 amino acids. The germline gives CDR1 LNHDA, CDR2 SQIVND (reference sequence). For the CDR3, the DNA is TGTGCCAGTAGTATACCCAGCGCTTTAGGAAGGGATGAGCAGTTCTTC. It yields the protein CASSIPSALGRDEQFF.